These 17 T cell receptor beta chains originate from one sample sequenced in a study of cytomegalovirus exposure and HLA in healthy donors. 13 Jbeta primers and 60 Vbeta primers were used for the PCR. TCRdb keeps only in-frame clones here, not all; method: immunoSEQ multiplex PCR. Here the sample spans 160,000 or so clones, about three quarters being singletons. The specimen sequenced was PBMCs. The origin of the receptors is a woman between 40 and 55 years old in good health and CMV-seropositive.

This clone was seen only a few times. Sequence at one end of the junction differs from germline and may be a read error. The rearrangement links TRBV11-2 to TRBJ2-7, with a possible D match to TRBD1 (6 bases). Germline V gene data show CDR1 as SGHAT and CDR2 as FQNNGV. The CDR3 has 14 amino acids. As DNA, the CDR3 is TGTGCCAGCAGCGGTACAGGGTTCCCCTACGGGCAGTACTTC. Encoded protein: CASSGTGFPYGQYF.

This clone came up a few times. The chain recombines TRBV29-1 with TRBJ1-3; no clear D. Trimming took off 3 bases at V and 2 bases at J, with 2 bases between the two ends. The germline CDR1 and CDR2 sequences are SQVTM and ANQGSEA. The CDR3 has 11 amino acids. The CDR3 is CSVDAGNTIYF. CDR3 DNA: TGCAGCGTTGACGCTGGAAACACCATATATTTT.

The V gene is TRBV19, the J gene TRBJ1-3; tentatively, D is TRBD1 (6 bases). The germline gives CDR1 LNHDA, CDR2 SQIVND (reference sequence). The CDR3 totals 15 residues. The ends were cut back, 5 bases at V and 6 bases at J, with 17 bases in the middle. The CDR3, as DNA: TGTGCCAGTAGTCTTGGTTGGGGGCGCGAAAACACCATATATTTT. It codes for CASSLGWGRENTIYF. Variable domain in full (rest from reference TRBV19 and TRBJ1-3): DGGITQSPKYLFRKEGQNVTLSCEQNLNHDAMYWYRQDPGQGLRLIYYSQIVNDFQKGDIAEGYSVSREKKESFPLTVTSAQKNPTAFYLCASSLGWGRENTIYFGEGSWLTVV.

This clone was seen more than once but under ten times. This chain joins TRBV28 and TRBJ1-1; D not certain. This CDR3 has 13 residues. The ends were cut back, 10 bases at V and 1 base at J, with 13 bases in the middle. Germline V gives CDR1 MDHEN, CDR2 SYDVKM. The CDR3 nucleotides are TGTGCCACCCTCCCAGACTCGAACACTGAAGCTTTCTTT. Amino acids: CATLPDSNTEAFF.

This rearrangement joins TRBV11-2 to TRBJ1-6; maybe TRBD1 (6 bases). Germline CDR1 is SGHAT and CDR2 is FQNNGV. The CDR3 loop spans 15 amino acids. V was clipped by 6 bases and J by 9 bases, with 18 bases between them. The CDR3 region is CASRKLGQAGSPLHF. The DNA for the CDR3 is TGTGCCAGCAGGAAACTGGGACAAGCAGGTTCACCCCTCCACTTT.

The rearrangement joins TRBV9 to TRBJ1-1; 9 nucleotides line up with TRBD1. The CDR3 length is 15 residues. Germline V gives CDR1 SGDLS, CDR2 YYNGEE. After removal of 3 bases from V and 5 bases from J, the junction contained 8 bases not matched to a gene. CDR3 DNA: TGTGCCAGCAGCGCCCAGGGACAGGGTTGGACTGAAGCTTTCTTT. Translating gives CASSAQGQGWTEAFF.

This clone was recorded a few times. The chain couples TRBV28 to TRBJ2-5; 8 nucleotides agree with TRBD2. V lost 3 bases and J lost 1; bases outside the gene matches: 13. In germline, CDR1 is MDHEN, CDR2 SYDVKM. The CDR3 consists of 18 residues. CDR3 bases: TGTGCCAGCAGTTTTGAGACTAGCGCGCTATCGCTCCAAGAGACCCAGTACTTC. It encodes CASSFETSALSLQETQYF.

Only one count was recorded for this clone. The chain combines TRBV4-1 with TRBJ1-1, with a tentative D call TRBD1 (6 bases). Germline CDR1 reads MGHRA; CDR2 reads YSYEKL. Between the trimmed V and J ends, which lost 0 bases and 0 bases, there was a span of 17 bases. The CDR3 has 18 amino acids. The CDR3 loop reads CASSQDLDRTILNTEAFF. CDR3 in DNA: TGCGCCAGCAGCCAAGATCTAGACAGGACCATACTGAACACTGAAGCTTTCTTT.

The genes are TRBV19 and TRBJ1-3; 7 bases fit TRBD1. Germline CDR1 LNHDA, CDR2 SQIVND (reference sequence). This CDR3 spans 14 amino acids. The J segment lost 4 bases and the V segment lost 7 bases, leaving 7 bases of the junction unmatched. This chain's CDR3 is CASTARQGGNTIYF. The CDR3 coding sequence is TGTGCCAGTACTGCCCGACAGGGAGGAAACACCATATATTTT.

In DNA, the CDR3 is TGTGCCAGCAGCCAACTCGCGGGGGACCAAAATGAGCAGTTCTTC. It codes for CASSQLAGDQNEQFF. This rearrangement joins TRBV16 to TRBJ2-1, with 7 bases lining up with TRBD2. The trim removed 2 bases at V and 7 bases at J, leaving 8 bases unmatched. The CDR3 has 15 amino acids. Germline CDR1 reads KGHSY; CDR2 reads FQNENV.

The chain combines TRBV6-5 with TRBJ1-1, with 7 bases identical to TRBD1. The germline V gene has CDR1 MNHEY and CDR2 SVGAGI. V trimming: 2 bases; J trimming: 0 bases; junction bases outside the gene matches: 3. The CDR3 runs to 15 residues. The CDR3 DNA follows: TGTGCCAGCAGTTACGGGGACAGCATGAACACTGAAGCTTTCTTT. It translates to CASSYGDSMNTEAFF.

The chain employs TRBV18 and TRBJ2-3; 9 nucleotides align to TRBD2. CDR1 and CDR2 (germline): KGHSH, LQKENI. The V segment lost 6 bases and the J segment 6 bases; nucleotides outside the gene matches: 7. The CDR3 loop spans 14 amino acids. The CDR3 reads CASSLASGEDTQYF. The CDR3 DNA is TGTGCCAGCTCCCTTGCTAGCGGGGAGGATACGCAGTATTTT.

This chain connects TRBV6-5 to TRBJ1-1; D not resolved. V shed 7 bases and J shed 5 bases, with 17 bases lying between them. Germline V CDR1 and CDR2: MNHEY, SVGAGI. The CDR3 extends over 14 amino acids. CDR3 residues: CASTPSWGGTEAFF. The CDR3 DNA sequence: TGTGCCAGCACCCCATCGTGGGGAGGAACTGAAGCTTTCTTT.

This chain's CDR3 is CASSENRGPETQYF. In nucleotides, the CDR3 is TGTGCCAGCAGTGAGAACAGGGGTCCAGAGACCCAGTACTTC. The rearrangement links TRBV2 to TRBJ2-5; 7 bases are a match to TRBD1. J lost 4 bases, V lost 3 bases, and 5 bases had no gene match. The CDR3 sequence is 14 residues long. Germline V gene sequence: CDR1 SNHLY, CDR2 FYNNEI.

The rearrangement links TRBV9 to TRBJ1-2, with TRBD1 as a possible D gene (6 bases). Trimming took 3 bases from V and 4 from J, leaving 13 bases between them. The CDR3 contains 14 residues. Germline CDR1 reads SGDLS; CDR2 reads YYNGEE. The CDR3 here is CASSDLRGGYGYTF. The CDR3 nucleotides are TGTGCCAGCAGCGACCTCAGGGGTGGCTATGGCTACACCTTC.

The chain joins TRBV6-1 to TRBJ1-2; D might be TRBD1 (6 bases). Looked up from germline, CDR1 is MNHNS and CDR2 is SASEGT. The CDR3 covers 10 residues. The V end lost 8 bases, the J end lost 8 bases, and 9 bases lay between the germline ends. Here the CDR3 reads CASGQSGYTF. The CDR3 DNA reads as TGTGCCAGCGGACAGAGCGGCTACACCTTC.

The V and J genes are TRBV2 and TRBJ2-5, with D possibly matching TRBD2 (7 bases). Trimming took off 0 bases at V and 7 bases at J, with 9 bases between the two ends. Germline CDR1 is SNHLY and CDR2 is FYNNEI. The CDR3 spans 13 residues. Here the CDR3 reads CASSEARGGTQYF. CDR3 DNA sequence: TGTGCCAGCAGTGAAGCGAGGGGGGGGACCCAGTACTTC.